The present entry profiles one T cell receptor beta chain with its context. Its antigen is undetermined. Germline assignment: CDR1 MGHRA and CDR2 YSYEKL. The CDR3 extends over 15 amino acids. Trimming took off 4 bases at V and 4 bases at J, with 16 bases between the two ends. Clones were sequenced by immunoSEQ multiplex PCR, and TCRdb holds only the in-frame ones, with some missing. The sample yields 100,000 to 140,000 clones, 92% seen once. The data stem from a study of T cell responses to AZD1222 COVID-19 vaccine. Study-level findings and limits: Unmutated variant regions are reportedly targeted by nearly half of spike-specific TCRs. Spike-wide coverage was observed for vaccine-associated CD4 TCRs, with dominant responses at 160-218 and 743-854. Sampled repertoires all dated from after the peak T cell response. Baseline seropositivity occurred in only 5 or 6 AZD1222 recipients.

This sequence joins TRBV4-1 and TRBJ1-1; perhaps TRBD1 as D (5 bases). The material was peripheral blood, obtained 28 days after the second AZD1222 dose. The receptor's source is an adult who received the AZD1222 COVID-19 vaccine. CDR3 sequence: CASSPHSGGRTEAFF. DNA for the CDR3: TGCGCCAGCAGCCCACACTCGGGGGGACGCACTGAAGCTTTCTTT.